This T cell receptor (beta chain) was profiled in a study of cytomegalovirus exposure and HLA in healthy donors. Whole-study results and caveats: A few CMV-associated chains were confirmed in vitro to be specific for CMV antigens. It was reported that the classifier diagnosed cytomegalovirus status with high specificity and sensitivity in both the original and validation cohorts.

V trimming: 3 bases; J trimming: 4 bases; junction bases outside the gene matches: 8. CDR1 and CDR2 from the germline V gene are MGHRA and YSYEKL. This CDR3 comprises 15 residues. Notes on this clone: Its matching antigen is unknown.

The PCR was carried out with 60 Vbeta primers and 13 Jbeta primers. The repertoire was sequenced with immunoSEQ multiplex PCR; TCRdb's copy has only in-frame clones and lacks some. The listing contains approximately 60,000 clones. The J gene is TRBJ1-1, the V gene TRBV4-1, with 7 bases lining up with TRBD1. The material sequenced was PBMCs. The TCR comes from a young man in good health and CMV-seropositive. As DNA, the CDR3 is TGCGCCAGCAGCCAGATAGACAGGGACGGCACTGAAGCTTTCTTT. Translating it yields CASSQIDRDGTEAFF.